This T cell receptor beta chain was recovered during a study of cytomegalovirus exposure and HLA in healthy donors. Turning to the study itself: The same platform used for the approximately 670 first-cohort repertoires was also used for the 90 to 150 validation repertoires, as a later analysis reported. Study-wide findings and caveats: Cytomegalovirus-associated status was assigned to more than 150 TCR beta chains.

Of note for this clone: Antigen unknown.

TCRdb's table, derived via immunoSEQ multiplex PCR, lists solely in-frame clones and lacks some. The sample has about 220,000 clones, around 90% seen once. V lost 7 bases to trimming and J lost 1 base; unmatched junction nucleotides: 9. The CDR3 is 15 amino acids. The V gene's germline CDR1 is MDHEN and CDR2 SYDVKM. Sample: PBMCs. The TCR sequence derives from a woman between 18 and 29 years old in good health and CMV-seronegative. The chain joins TRBV28 to TRBJ1-2; 7 bases align to TRBD1. The CDR3 is CASNSPGQSNYGYTF. CDR3 sequence (DNA): TGTGCCAGCAATTCCCCGGGACAGAGTAACTATGGCTACACCTTC.